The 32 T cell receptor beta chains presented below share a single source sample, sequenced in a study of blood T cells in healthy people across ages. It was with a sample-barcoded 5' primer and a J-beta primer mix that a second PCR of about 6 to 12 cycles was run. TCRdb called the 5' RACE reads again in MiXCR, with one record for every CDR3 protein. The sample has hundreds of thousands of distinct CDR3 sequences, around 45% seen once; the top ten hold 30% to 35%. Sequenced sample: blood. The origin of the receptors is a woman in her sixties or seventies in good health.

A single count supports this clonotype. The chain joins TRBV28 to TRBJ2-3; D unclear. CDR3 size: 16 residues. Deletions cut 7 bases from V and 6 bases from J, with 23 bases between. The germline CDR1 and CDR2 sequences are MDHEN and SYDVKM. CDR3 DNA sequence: TGTGCCAGCACCCCCTTTGGGCGGCAACGTGACGATACGCAGTATTTT. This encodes CASTPFGRQRDDTQYF.

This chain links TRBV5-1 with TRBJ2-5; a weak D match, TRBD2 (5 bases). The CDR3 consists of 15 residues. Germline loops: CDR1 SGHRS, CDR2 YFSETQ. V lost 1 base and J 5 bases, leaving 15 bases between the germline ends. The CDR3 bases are TGCGCCAGCAGCTTGAGGTGGCCTAGCCGGGAGACCCAGTACTTC. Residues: CASSLRWPSRETQYF.

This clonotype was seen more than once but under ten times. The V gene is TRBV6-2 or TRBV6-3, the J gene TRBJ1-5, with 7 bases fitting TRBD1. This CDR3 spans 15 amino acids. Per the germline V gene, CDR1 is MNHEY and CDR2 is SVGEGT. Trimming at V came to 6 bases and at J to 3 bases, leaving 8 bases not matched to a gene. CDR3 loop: CASSSAGTDNQPQHF. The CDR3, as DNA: TGTGCCAGCAGCTCCGCCGGGACAGACAATCAGCCCCAGCATTTT.

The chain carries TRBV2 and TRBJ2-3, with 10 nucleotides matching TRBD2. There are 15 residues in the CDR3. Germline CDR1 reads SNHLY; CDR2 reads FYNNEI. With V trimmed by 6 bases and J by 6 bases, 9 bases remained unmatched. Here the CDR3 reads CASRSGRASSDTQYF. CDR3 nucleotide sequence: TGTGCCAGCAGAAGCGGGAGGGCCTCATCTGATACGCAGTATTTT.

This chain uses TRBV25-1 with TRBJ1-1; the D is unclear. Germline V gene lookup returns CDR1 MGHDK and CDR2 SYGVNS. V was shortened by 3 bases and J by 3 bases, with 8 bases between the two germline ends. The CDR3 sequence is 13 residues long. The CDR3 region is CASSDLGYTEAFF. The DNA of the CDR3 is TGTGCCAGCAGTGATTTAGGGTACACTGAAGCTTTCTTT.

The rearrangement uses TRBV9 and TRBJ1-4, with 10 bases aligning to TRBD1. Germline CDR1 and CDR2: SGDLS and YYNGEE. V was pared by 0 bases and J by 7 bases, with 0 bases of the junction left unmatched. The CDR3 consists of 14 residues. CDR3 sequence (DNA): TGTGCCAGCAGCGTAGGACAGGGGGCTGAAAAACTGTTTTTT. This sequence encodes CASSVGQGAEKLFF.

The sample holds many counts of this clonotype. The CDR3 coding sequence is TGCGCCAGCAGCCGGGGGACTAGCGGGAGGGCCGAAGATACGCAGTATTTT. It codes for CASSRGTSGRAEDTQYF. V usage is TRBV4-3 and J usage is TRBJ2-3, with TRBD2 matching 16 bases. The CDR3 is made up of 17 amino acids. V lost 4 bases, J lost 5 bases, and 6 bases stayed unmatched. Germline CDR1 reads LGHNA; CDR2 reads YSLEER.

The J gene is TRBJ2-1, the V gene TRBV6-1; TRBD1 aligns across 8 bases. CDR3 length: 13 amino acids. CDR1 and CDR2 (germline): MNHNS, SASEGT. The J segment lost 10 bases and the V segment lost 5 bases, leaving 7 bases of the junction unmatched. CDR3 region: CASSTHRDREQFF. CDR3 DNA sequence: TGTGCCAGCAGTACTCACCGGGACAGGGAGCAGTTCTTC.

The CDR3 coding sequence is TGTGCCAGCAGCTCCCCCTCATCAGCGGGAGTGGCGAACGAGCAGTACTTC. Translating gives CASSSPSSAGVANEQYF. The chain employs TRBV7-2 and TRBJ2-7; TRBD2 matches at 8 bases. This CDR3 is 17 amino acids long. Looked up from germline, CDR1 is SGHTA and CDR2 is FQGNSA. Unmatched junction bases numbered 16, after V lost 4 bases and J lost 5 bases.

The CDR3 here is CASSLGPGLGQPQHF. CDR3 nucleotide sequence: TGCGCCAGCAGCTTGGGTCCAGGGCTGGGGCAGCCCCAGCATTTT. The V and J genes are TRBV5-1 and TRBJ1-5, with a possible D match to TRBD1 (5 bases). CDR3 size: 15 residues. V shed 0 bases and J shed 7 bases, with 14 bases lying between them. Per germline, CDR1 SGHRS and CDR2 YFSETQ.

The CDR3 bases are TGTGCCAGCTCACCACCGCAGACTAGCGGGAGATTCAACGAGCAGTACTTC. It is translated as CASSPPQTSGRFNEQYF. The chain couples TRBV18 to TRBJ2-7; 12 nucleotides line up with TRBD2. Germline CDR1 reads KGHSH; CDR2 reads LQKENI. This CDR3 has 17 residues. Germline trimming cut 0 bases from V and 5 bases from J; bases unmatched to any gene: 8.

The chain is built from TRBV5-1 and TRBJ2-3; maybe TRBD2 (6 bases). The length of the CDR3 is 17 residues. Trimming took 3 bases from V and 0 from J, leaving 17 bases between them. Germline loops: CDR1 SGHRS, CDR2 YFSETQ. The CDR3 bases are TGCGCCAGCAGCTCCCTACTAGCAGGCACTAGCACAGATACGCAGTATTTT. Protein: CASSSLLAGTSTDTQYF.

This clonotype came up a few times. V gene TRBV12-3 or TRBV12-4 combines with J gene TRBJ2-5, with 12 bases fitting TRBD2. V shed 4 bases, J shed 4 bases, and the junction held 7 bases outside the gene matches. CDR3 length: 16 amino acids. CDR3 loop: CASSYLAGGMGETQYF. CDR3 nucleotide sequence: TGTGCCAGCAGTTACCTAGCGGGAGGGATGGGAGAGACCCAGTACTTC.

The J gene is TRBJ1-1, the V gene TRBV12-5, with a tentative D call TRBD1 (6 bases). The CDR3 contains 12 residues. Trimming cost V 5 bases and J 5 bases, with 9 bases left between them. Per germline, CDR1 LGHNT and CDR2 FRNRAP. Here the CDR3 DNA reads TGTGCTAGTGGTACAGGGCGAACTGAAGCTTTCTTT. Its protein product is CASGTGRTEAFF.

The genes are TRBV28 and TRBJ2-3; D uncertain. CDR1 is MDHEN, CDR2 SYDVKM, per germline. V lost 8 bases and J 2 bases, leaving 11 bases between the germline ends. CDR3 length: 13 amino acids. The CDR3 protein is CASVELSTDTQYF. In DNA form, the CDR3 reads TGTGCCAGCGTCGAGCTATCCACAGATACGCAGTATTTT.

The CDR3 protein is CASSLRTGSRFLFF. The CDR3 nucleotides read TGCGCCAGCAGCTTGAGGACCGGGAGCCGGTTTCTGTTTTTT. The rearrangement uses TRBV5-1 and TRBJ1-4; D is undetermined. Deletions cut 1 base from V and 14 bases from J, with 18 bases between. The CDR3 is made up of 14 amino acids. Germline V gene data show CDR1 as SGHRS and CDR2 as YFSETQ.

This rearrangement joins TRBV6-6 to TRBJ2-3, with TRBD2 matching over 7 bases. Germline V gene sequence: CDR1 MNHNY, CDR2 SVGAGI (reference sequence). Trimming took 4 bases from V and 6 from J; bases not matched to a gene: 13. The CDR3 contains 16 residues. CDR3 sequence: CASSSGLVGGDDTQYF. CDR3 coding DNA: TGTGCCAGCAGTTCCGGACTAGTGGGAGGGGATGATACGCAGTATTTT.

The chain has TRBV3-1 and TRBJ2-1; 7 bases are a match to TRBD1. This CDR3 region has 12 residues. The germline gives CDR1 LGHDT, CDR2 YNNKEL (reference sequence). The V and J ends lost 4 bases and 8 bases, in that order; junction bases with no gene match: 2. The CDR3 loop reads CASSPTGYEQFF. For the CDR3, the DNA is TGTGCCAGCAGCCCGACAGGGTATGAGCAGTTCTTC.

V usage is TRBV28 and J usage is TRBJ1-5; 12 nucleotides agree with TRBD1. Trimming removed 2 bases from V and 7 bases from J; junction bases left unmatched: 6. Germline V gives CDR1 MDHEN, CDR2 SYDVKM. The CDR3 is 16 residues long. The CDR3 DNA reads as TGTGCCAGCAGTTTAAGGGGACAGGGGGCTTACCAGCCCCAGCATTTT. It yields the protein CASSLRGQGAYQPQHF. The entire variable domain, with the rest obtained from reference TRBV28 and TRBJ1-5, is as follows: DVKVTQSSRYLVKRTGEKVFLECVQDMDHENMFWYRQDPGLGLRLIYFSYDVKMKEKGDIPEGYSVSREKKERFSLILESASTNQTSMYLCASSLRGQGAYQPQHFGDGTRLSIL.

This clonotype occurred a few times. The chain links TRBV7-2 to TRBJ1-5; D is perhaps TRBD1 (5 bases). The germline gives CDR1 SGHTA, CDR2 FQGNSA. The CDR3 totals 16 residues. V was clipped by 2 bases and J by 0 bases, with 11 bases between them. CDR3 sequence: CASSLLGTGSNQPQHF. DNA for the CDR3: TGTGCCAGCAGCTTATTAGGGACCGGTAGCAATCAGCCCCAGCATTTT. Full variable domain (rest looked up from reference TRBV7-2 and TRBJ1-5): GAGVSQSPSNKVTEKGKDVELRCDPISGHTALYWYRQSLGQGLEFLIYFQGNSAPDKSGLPSDRFSAERTGGSVSTLTIQRTQQEDSAVYLCASSLLGTGSNQPQHFGDGTRLSIL.

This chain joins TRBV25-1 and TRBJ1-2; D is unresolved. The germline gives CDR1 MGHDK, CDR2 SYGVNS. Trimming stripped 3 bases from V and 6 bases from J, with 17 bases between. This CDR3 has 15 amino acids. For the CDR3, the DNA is TGTGCCAGCAGTGATCTGAGGAAGGAATCGGATGGCTACACCTTC. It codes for CASSDLRKESDGYTF.

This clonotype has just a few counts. The CDR3 is CASSRLEGGDSYEQYF. CDR3 bases: TGTGCCAGCAGCCGTCTTGAGGGGGGCGACTCCTACGAGCAGTACTTC. The chain recombines TRBV4-2 with TRBJ2-7; TRBD1 or TRBD2 may be the D gene (6 bases each). This CDR3 contains 16 residues. Trimming left V 4 bases short and J 0 bases short, with 16 bases between. Germline CDR1 is LGHNA and CDR2 is YNFKEQ.

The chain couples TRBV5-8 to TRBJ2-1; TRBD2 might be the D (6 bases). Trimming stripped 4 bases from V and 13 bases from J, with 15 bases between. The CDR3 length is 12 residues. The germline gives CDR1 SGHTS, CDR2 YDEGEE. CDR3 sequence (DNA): TGTGCCAGCAGCCCACTGGGACTTGACCAGTTCTTC. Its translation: CASSPLGLDQFF. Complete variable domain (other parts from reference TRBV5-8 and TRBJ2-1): EAGVTQSPTHLIKTRGQQATLRCSPISGHTSVYWYQQALGLGLQFLLWYDEGEERNRGNFPPRFSGRQFPNYSSELNVNALELEDSALYLCASSPLGLDQFFGPGTRLTVL.

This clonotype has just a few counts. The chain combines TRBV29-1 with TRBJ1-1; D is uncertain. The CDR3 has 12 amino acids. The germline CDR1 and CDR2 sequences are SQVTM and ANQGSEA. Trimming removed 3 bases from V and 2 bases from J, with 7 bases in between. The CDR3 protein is CSVDRFNTEAFF. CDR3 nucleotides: TGCAGCGTTGACAGATTTAACACTGAAGCTTTCTTT.

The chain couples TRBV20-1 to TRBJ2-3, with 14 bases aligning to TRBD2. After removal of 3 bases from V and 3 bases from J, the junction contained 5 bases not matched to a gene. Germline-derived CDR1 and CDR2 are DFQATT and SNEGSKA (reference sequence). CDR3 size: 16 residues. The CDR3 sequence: CSARGLAGVGTDTQYF. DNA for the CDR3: TGCAGTGCTAGGGGACTAGCGGGAGTCGGGACAGATACGCAGTATTTT.

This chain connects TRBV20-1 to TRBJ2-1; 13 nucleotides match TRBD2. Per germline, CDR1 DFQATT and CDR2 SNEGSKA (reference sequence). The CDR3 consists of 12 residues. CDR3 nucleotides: TGCAGGGGACTAGCGGGAAACGATGGGCAGTTCTTC. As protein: CRGLAGNDGQFF.

CDR3 region: CASRQGANYEQYF. CDR3 coding DNA: TGTGCCAGCAGACAGGGGGCGAACTACGAGCAGTACTTC. This rearrangement joins TRBV25-1 to TRBJ2-7; the match to TRBD1 covers 9 bases. The CDR3 consists of 13 residues. The germline gives CDR1 MGHDK, CDR2 SYGVNS. Trimming cost V 6 bases and J 3 bases; bases outside gene matches: 3.

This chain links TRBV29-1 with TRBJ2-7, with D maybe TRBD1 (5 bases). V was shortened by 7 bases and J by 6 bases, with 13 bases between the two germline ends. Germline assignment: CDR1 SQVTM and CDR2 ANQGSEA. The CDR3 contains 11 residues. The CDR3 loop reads CSALPRVEQYF. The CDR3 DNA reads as TGCAGCGCCCTCCCCAGGGTCGAGCAGTACTTC.

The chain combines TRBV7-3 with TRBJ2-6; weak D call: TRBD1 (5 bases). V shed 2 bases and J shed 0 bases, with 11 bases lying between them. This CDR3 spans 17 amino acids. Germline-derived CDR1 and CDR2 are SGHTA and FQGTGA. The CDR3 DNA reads TGTGCCAGCAGCTTACAGGGTCGAAGCTCTGGGGCCAACGTCCTGACTTTC. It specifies CASSLQGRSSGANVLTF.

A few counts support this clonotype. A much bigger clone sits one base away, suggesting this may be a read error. The CDR3 is CASSQDPGRGRTYNEQYF. In DNA form, the CDR3 reads TGTGCCAGCAGCCAAGATCCGGGTCGCGGGAGGACCTACAATGAGCAGTACTTC. This chain uses TRBV4-2 with TRBJ2-1, with 8 bases matching TRBD2. The J call may be incorrect, as the DNA end agrees better with TRBJ2-7. Germline V lookup: CDR1 LGHNA, CDR2 YNFKEQ. This CDR3 has 18 amino acids.

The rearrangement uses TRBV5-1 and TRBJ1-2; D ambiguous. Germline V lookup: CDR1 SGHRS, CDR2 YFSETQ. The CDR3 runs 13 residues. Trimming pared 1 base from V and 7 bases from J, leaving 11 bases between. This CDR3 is CASSLPTQFGYTF. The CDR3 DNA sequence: TGCGCCAGCAGCTTGCCAACACAATTTGGCTACACCTTC. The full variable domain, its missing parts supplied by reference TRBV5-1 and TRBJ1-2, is KAGVTQTPRYLIKTRGQQVTLSCSPISGHRSVSWYQQTPGQGLQFLFEYFSETQRNKGNFPGRFSGRQFSNSRSEMNVSTLELGDSALYLCASSLPTQFGYTFGSGTRLTVV.

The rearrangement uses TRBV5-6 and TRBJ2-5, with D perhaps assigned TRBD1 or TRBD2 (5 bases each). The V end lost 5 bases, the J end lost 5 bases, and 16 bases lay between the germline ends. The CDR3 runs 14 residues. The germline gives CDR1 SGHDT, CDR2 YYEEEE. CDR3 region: CASRAGQRRETQYF. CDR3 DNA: TGTGCCAGCAGAGCTGGACAAAGGAGGGAGACCCAGTACTTC.